This T cell receptor (beta chain) emerged from a study of T-cell reconstitution after alpha-beta-depleted transplantation in children. This clonotype showed up many times. The CDR3 runs to 14 residues. V was pared by 3 bases and J by 8 bases, with 5 bases of the junction left unmatched. CDR1 and CDR2 (germline): SGDLS, YYNGEE. Unique molecular identifiers featured in how the TCRbeta library was prepared. TCRdb redid the calling of the PCR reads with MiXCR, one entry per CDR3 protein. Of a few hundred thousand distinct CDR3 sequences detected, 9.7% appear once; the ten largest clones hold less than 6%.

The sequences come from PBMCs from the stem cell graft donor, collected from the stem cell graft. The rearrangement uses TRBV9 and TRBJ1-6, with 7 bases fitting TRBD1. This receptor was identified in a human donor who donated a stem cell graft to a child with SCID. The CDR3 DNA reads as TGTGCCAGCAGCGCCAGGGGGGATTATTCACCCCTCCACTTT. Its translation: CASSARGDYSPLHF.